Listed below are T cell receptor beta chains from one sample, sequenced in a study of shared clonotypes between healthy human individuals. Profiled with immunoSEQ multiplex PCR; TCRdb holds only in-frame clones, not every one. The repertoire holds around 2,000,000 clones, with roughly 95% as singletons. Sequencing used naive CD4+ T cells sorted from blood. All receptors come from a man between 18 and 35 years old in good health. The CDR3 runs from the conserved cysteine through the conserved F or W. D genes are given only for firm matches. A clone size is listed for some rows: how often the clone was seen (once, few, many), or a class if it is expanded.

j_call	d_call	v_call	clone_size	cdr3_nt	cdr3_aa
TRBJ2-3	-	TRBV9	-	TGTGCCAGCAGCGTAGCACTAATCGCAGATACGCAGTATTTT	CASSVALIADTQYF
TRBJ1-1	TRBD1	TRBV6-1	once	TGTGCCAGCTTTACTTACAGGGGCACTGAAGCTTTCTTT	CASFTYRGTEAFF
TRBJ2-4	TRBD2	TRBV20-1	-	TGCAGTGCCCTCCGGGGGGACATTCAGTACTTC	CSALRGDIQYF
TRBJ2-7	-	TRBV6-6	-	TGTGCCAGCAGTTACTCGACCCTAACCTACGAGCAGTACTTC	CASSYSTLTYEQYF
TRBJ2-3	TRBD1	TRBV5-1	-	TGCGCCAGCAGCAGGGGACAGGGGCGAAAAACAGATACGCAGTATTTT	CASSRGQGRKTDTQYF
TRBJ1-2	-	TRBV30	-	TGTGCCTGGAGTGAGTCCCCAAATGGCTACACCTTC	CAWSESPNGYTF
TRBJ2-7	TRBD1	TRBV19	-	TGTGCCAGTACCGGACAGGATACCTACGAGCAGTACTTC	CASTGQDTYEQYF
TRBJ1-2	TRBD1	TRBV6-5	once	TGTGCCAGCAGTTCTTGGACAGGAGGGTATGGCTACACCTTC	CASSSWTGGYGYTF
TRBJ2-3	-	TRBV7-2	-	TGTGCCAGCAGCCAAGTAGATACGCAGTATTTT	CASSQVDTQYF
TRBJ1-2	-	TRBV30	-	TGTGCCTGGAGTGTAGACAGGTGGGGCTACACCTTC	CAWSVDRWGYTF
TRBJ2-7	-	TRBV10-2	-	TGCGCCAGCAGTGTTCCGACGACCGGGACATGGAACGACGAGCAGTACTTC	CASSVPTTGTWNDEQYF
TRBJ2-5	-	TRBV5-1	-	TGCGCCAGCCTACCAACTCCTTGGGCAGGGGAGTTAGTGGAGACCCAGTACTTC	CASLPTPWAGELVETQYF
TRBJ2-3	-	TRBV7-2	-	TGTGCCAGCAGCTTTCGGGGCAGGGGCACAGATACGCAGTATTTT	CASSFRGRGTDTQYF
TRBJ1-2	TRBD1	TRBV5-1	once	TGCGCCAGCAGCCTCGGGACAGCGTCAAACTATGGCTACACCTTC	CASSLGTASNYGYTF
TRBJ1-2	TRBD1	TRBV5-1	-	TGCGCCAGCAGCTTGTATGCAGGGGGCGCCCCCTATGGCTACACCTTC	CASSLYAGGAPYGYTF
TRBJ2-7	-	TRBV15	-	TGTGCCACCAGCAGAGATCCGGGGGCCTACGAGCAGTACTTC	CATSRDPGAYEQYF